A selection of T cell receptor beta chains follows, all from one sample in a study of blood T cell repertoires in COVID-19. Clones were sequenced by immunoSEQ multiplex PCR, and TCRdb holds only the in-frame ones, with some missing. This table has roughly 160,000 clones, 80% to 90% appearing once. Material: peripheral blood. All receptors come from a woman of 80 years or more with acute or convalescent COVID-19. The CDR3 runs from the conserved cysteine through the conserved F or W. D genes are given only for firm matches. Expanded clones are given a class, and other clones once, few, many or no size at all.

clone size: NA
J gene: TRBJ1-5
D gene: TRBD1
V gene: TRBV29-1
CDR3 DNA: TGCAGCGCCATAATTAGACAGGGGCCAAATAATCAGCCCCAGCATTTT
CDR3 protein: CSAIIRQGPNNQPQHF

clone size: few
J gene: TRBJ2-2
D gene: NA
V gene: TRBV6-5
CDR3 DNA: TGTGCCAGCAGGTGGACAGCGAACACCGGGGAGCTGTTTTTT
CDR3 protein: CASRWTANTGELFF

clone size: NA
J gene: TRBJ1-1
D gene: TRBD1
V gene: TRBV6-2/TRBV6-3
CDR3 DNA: TGTGCCAGCAGTTACAGGGGGCGGATCACTGAAGCTTTCTTT
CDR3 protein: CASSYRGRITEAFF

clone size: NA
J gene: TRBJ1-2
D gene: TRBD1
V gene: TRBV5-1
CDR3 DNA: TGCGCCAGCAGCCTAGGGACAGGAGGGGTCAACTATGGCTACACCTTC
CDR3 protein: CASSLGTGGVNYGYTF

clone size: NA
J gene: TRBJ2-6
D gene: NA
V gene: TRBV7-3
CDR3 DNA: TGTGCCAGCAGCTTAATTATCCGGGTCCCAGGGAACCCTGGGGCCAACGTCCTGACTTTC
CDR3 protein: CASSLIIRVPGNPGANVLTF

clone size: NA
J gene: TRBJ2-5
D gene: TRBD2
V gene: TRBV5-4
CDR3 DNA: TGTGCCAGCAGCTTGGGTAGCGGGAGTGTAGAGACCCAGTACTTC
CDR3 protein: CASSLGSGSVETQYF

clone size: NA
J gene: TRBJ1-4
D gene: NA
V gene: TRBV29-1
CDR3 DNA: TGCAGCGCCCGAGAGCTAGCCGGGGAAAAACTGTTTTTT
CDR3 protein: CSARELAGEKLFF

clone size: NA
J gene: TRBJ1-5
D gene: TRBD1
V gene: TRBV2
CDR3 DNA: TGTGCCAGCTCGGGACAGGGCGAGCCCCAGCATTTT
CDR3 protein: CASSGQGEPQHF

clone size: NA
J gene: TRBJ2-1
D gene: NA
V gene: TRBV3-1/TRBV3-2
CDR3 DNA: TGTGCCAGCAGCCAAGGGGCCGGACTACGGAATGAGCAGTTCTTC
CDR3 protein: CASSQGAGLRNEQFF

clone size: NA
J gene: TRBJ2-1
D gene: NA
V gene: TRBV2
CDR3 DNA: TGTGCCAGCAGTCCCGGGCGGAGACTATTGAGCAATGAGCAGTTCTTC
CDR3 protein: CASSPGRRLLSNEQFF

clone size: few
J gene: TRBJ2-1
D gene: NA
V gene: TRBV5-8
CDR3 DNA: TGTGCCAGCCGCTGGGATTGGGTAGGGGATGAGCAGTTCTTC
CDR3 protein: CASRWDWVGDEQFF

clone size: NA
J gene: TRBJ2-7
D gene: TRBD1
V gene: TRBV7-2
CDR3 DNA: TGTGCCAGCAGCCCACAGGGGATTTCTCCCTACGAGCAGTACTTC
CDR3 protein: CASSPQGISPYEQYF

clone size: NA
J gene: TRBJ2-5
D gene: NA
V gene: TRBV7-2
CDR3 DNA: TGTGCCAGCAGCTTGGGCCCTGTACAAGAGACCCAGTACTTC
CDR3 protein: CASSLGPVQETQYF

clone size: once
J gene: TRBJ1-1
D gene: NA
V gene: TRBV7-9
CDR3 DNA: TGTGCCAGCAGTAGGGACTCTGAAGCTTTCTTT
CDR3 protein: CASSRDSEAFF

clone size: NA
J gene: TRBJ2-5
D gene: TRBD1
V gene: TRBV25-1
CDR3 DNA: TGTGCCAGCAGGGACAGGGTGTCGGAGACCCAGTACTTC
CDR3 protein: CASRDRVSETQYF

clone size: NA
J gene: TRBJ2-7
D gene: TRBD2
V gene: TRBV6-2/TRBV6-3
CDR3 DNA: TGTGCCAGCAGCCAAAATGGCGGGGGAGGCGAGCAGTACTTC
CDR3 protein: CASSQNGGGGEQYF

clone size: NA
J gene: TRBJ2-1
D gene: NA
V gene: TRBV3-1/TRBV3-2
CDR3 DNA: TGTGCCAGCAGCCAAGATTTGGGGGGCTCCTACAATGAGCAGTTCTTC
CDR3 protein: CASSQDLGGSYNEQFF

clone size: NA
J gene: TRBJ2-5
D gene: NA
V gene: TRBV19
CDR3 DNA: TGTGCCAGTAGTTCCCGCCGGGACACCGGGGGGGAGACCCAGTACTTC
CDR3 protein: CASSSRRDTGGETQYF

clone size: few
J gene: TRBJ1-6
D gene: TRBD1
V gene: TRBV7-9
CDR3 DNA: TGTGCCAGCAGCCAAGACAGGGCGGGGAATTCACCCCTCCACTTT
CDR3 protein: CASSQDRAGNSPLHF

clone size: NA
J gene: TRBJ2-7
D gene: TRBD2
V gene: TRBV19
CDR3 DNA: TGTGCCAGTAGTTACGATTTGAGCGGGAGAGGAGAGAACTACGAGCAGTACTTC
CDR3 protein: CASSYDLSGRGENYEQYF

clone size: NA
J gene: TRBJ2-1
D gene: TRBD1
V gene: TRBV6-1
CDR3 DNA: TGTGCCAGCAGTGTAACAGGACAGGGGGTAGGCAATGAGCAGTTCTTC
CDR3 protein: CASSVTGQGVGNEQFF

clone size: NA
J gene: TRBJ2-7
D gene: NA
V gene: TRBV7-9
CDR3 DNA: TGTGCCAGCAGGTTGGACGGGTACGAGCAGTACTTC
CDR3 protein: CASRLDGYEQYF

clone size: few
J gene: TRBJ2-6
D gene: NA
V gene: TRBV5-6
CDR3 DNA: TGTGCCAGCAGCCCCCTCTTGGCCAACGTCCTGACTTTC
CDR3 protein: CASSPLLANVLTF

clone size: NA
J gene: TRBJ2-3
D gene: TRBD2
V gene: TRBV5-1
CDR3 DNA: TGCGCCAGCAGCTTGGCGCGGGAGCGGGGGGATACGCAGTATTTT
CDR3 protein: CASSLARERGDTQYF

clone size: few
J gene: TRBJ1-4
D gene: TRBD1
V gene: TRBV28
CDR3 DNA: TGTGCCAGCAGTCGACTTGAGAGGGGGCGGGATGAAAAACTGTTTTTT
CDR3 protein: CASSRLERGRDEKLFF

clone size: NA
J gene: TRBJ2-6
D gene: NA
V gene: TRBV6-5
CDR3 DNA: TGTGCCAGCAGTTACTTCAGGTCTGGGGCCAACGTCCTGACTTTC
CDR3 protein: CASSYFRSGANVLTF

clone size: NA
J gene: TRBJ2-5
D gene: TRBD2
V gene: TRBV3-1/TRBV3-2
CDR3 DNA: TGTGCCAGCAGCCAATTTAGCGGGAGGGCCAGTGAGGAGACCCAGTACTTC
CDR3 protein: CASSQFSGRASEETQYF